This T cell receptor beta chain was retrieved from a study of early T cells in non-severe SARS-CoV-2 infection. From the 5' RACE reads, TCRdb called clonotypes with MiXCR, one entry per CDR3 protein. The sample shows 70,000 to 75,000 distinct CDR3 sequences, approximately 13% of them seen only once. Trimming removed 0 bases from V and 9 bases from J; junction bases left unmatched: 3. This CDR3 contains 15 residues. Per the germline V gene, CDR1 is MRHNA and CDR2 is SNTAGT. This receptor was obtained from an adult who was a healthcare worker with PCR-confirmed SARS-CoV-2 infection or an uninfected control (not recorded which). This chain uses TRBV6-4 with TRBJ2-1, with TRBD2 matching over 12 bases. Input material: whole blood. The CDR3: CASSDSASGGGEQFF. CDR3 DNA: TGTGCCAGCAGTGACTCAGCTAGCGGGGGGGGTGAGCAGTTCTTC.